This entry features one T cell receptor beta chain sequence. These data originate in a study of blood T cell repertoires in COVID-19. Whole-study context: The United States, Italy and Spain supplied acute and convalescent COVID-19 samples. From T cells, B-cell-depleted T cells, or PBMCs came the material, which was cDNA or gDNA.

In the original processing: Reference gene primer amplification gave estimated nucleated cell counts. Libraries were prepared by immunoSEQ multiplex PCR; TCRdb keeps only in-frame clonotypes and omits some of them. Clone size and V and J calls were adopted from that table, with D and trimming inferred from the DNA. The data hold about 29,000 clones, with roughly nine tenths observed a single time. V was shortened by 4 bases and J by 1 base, with 13 bases between the two germline ends. The CDR3 length is 16 residues. Germline loops: CDR1 SGHAT, CDR2 FQNNGV. The chain recombines TRBV11-2 with TRBJ2-2, with unresolved D. The sequence was obtained from a human donor in a cohort sampled during active COVID-19. The sequenced sample consisted of peripheral blood. The DNA of the CDR3 is TGTGCCAGCAGCTCGAACCCTATAATGAACACCGGGGAGCTGTTTTTT. Protein: CASSSNPIMNTGELFF.